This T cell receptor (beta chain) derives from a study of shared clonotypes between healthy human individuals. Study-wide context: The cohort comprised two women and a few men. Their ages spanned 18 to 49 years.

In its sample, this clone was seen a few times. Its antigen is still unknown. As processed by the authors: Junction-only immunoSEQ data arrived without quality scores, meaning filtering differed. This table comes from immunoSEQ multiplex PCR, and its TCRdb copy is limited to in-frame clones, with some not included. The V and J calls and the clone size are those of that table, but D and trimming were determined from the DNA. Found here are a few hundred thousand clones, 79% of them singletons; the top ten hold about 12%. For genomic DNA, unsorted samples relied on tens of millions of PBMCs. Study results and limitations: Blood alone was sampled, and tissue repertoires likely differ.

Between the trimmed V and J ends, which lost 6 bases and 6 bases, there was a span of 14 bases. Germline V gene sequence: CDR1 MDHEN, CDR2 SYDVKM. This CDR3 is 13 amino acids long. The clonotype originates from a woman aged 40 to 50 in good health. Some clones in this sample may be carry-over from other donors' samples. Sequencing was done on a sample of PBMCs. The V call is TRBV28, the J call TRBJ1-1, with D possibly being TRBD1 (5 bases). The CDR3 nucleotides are TGTGCCAGCAGCGAAGGGGCCGTAGCTGAAGCTTTCTTT. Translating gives CASSEGAVAEAFF.